These 25 T cell receptor beta chains were sequenced from one sample in a study of blood T cells in healthy people across ages. Alongside a J-beta primer mix, a sample-barcoded 5' primer served in a second PCR lasting about 7 to 12 cycles. TCRdb fed the 5' RACE reads into MiXCR, producing one record per CDR3 protein. The sample has under 800,000 distinct CDR3 sequences, roughly 41% seen once. Material: blood. Source of these receptors: a woman aged 60-70 years in good health.

V and J are TRBV11-2 and TRBJ2-3; 12 bases align to TRBD2. The CDR3 has 16 residues. V was clipped by 5 bases and J by 8 bases; unmatched bases: 11. Germline V gene lookup returns CDR1 SGHAT and CDR2 FQNNGV. The DNA of the CDR3 is TGTGCCAGCAGCCCCGGACTAGCGGGAACGGTGGGTACGCAGTATTTT. Its protein is CASSPGLAGTVGTQYF.

The chain combines TRBV4-1 with TRBJ2-3; TRBD2 agrees at 8 bases. Germline lookup yields CDR1 MGHRA and CDR2 YSYEKL. The CDR3 has 19 residues. V lost 0 bases and J lost 5; bases outside the gene matches: 16. The CDR3: CASSQDWALVAGIKDTQYF. The DNA of the CDR3 is TGCGCCAGCAGCCAAGATTGGGCCTTGGTAGCGGGGATAAAAGATACGCAGTATTTT.

About this clonotype: This could be a read error, since a much larger clone is one nucleotide away. As DNA, the CDR3 is TGTGCCAGCAGCTGGACTAGCAGGACTTACGAGCAGTACTTC. This sequence encodes CASSWTSRTYEQYF. The rearrangement links TRBV6-2 or TRBV6-3 to TRBJ2-7; 8 positions agree with TRBD2. CDR3 length: 14 amino acids. V dropped 6 bases and J dropped 4; count of bases not matched to a gene: 8. The germline gives CDR1 MNHEY, CDR2 SVGEGT.

A few counts support this clonotype. This chain joins TRBV14 and TRBJ1-2; D is unresolved. Germline V gives CDR1 SGHDN, CDR2 FVKESK. The CDR3 length is 15 residues. The V gene lost 1 base and the J gene lost 2 bases, with 11 bases spanning the gap. The chain's CDR3 is CASSQAFSVNYGYTF. DNA of the CDR3: TGTGCCAGCAGCCAAGCGTTCAGTGTCAACTATGGCTACACCTTC.

The chain carries TRBV5-1 and TRBJ2-7; D is unclear. Per germline, CDR1 SGHRS and CDR2 YFSETQ. Trimming left V 5 bases short and J 5 bases short, with 14 bases between. The CDR3 consists of 13 residues. CDR3 nucleotide sequence: TGCGCCAGCAGGGAGTGGGAAGGAAACGAGCAGTACTTC. This gives the protein CASREWEGNEQYF.

CDR3 amino acids: CASSQETSDETQYF. CDR3 nucleotide sequence: TGCGCCAGCAGCCAGGAAACTAGCGATGAGACCCAGTACTTC. The chain recombines TRBV4-1 with TRBJ2-7, with 7 nucleotides matching TRBD2. Near its end, the DNA agrees better with TRBJ2-5, so the J call may be wrong. This CDR3 comprises 14 residues. Per the germline V gene, CDR1 is MGHRA and CDR2 is YSYEKL.

Details on this clonotype: Since a much larger clone is just one base distant, this may be a read error. The rearrangement links TRBV25-1 to TRBJ2-4; TRBD2 aligns across 13 bases. The J call may not be correct, given that the DNA end is closer to TRBJ2-7. CDR1 MGHDK and CDR2 SYGVNS come from the germline V gene. The CDR3 spans 15 residues. CDR3 residues: CASSGGTSGIYEQYF. CDR3 DNA sequence: TGTGCCAGCAGTGGAGGGACTAGCGGGATATACGAGCAGTACTTC.

The genes are TRBV2 and TRBJ2-1; D call uncertain. The CDR3 sequence is 14 residues long. Germline-derived CDR1 and CDR2 are SNHLY and FYNNEI. Deletions cut 4 bases from V and 0 bases from J, with 7 bases between. As DNA, the CDR3 is TGTGCCAGCAGTGGGGTAGGCTCCTACAATGAGCAGTTCTTC. Protein: CASSGVGSYNEQFF. Variable domain in full (rest from reference TRBV2 and TRBJ2-1): EPEVTQTPSHQVTQMGQEVILRCVPISNHLYFYWYRQILGQKVEFLVSFYNNEISEKSEIFDDQFSVERPDGSNFTLKIRSTKLEDSAMYFCASSGVGSYNEQFFGPGTRLTVL.

V and J are TRBV7-3 and TRBJ2-5; the match to TRBD2 covers 8 bases. The CDR3 runs to 15 residues. Germline V CDR1 and CDR2: SGHTA, FQGTGA. V shed 5 bases, J shed 5 bases, and the junction held 10 bases outside the gene matches. The CDR3 DNA reads TGTGCCAGCAGCCTCACGGGGGGGAGCTCGGAGACCCAGTACTTC. Translated, it gives CASSLTGGSSETQYF.

As to this clonotype: Possible read error: a much larger clone is one base away. The chain combines TRBV7-2 with TRBJ2-7, with a possible D match to TRBD1 (6 bases). Per germline, CDR1 SGHTA and CDR2 FQGNSA. Trimming pared 6 bases from V and 3 bases from J, leaving 15 bases between. The CDR3 covers 14 residues. The CDR3 DNA reads as TGTGCCAGCAGACTGGGACATGCAGACTACGAGCAGTACTTC. It codes for CASRLGHADYEQYF.

This chain uses TRBV20-1 with TRBJ2-3; 8 bases agree with TRBD2. CDR3 length: 14 residues. Germline-derived CDR1 and CDR2 are DFQATT and SNEGSKA (reference sequence). V dropped 0 bases and J dropped 6; count of bases not matched to a gene: 5. The CDR3 nucleotides read TGCAGTGCTAGAGATTCGGGAGGGTCGGATACGCAGTATTTT. This gives the protein CSARDSGGSDTQYF.

The chain is built from TRBV7-3 and TRBJ2-5, with 7 bases identical to TRBD1. The CDR3 is made up of 17 amino acids. J was trimmed by 11 bases and V by 1 base; bases with no gene match: 19. CDR1 and CDR2 (germline): SGHTA, FQGTGA. The CDR3 region is CASSLRPGTATTNEQYF. The CDR3 coding sequence is TGTGCCAGCAGCTTAAGGCCCGGGACAGCCACTACCAATGAGCAGTACTTC.

This clonotype occurred once. J is TRBJ1-5 and V is TRBV20-1; D gene unclear. V was pared by 2 bases and J by 7 bases, with 15 bases between. Germline CDR1 and CDR2: DFQATT and SNEGSKA (reference sequence). The CDR3 runs 14 residues. The CDR3 coding sequence is TGCAGTGCTAGAACGCACGGGCTGGGACAGCCCCAGCATTTT. This gives the protein CSARTHGLGQPQHF.

The chain has TRBV6-6 and TRBJ1-5; no firm D call. Trimming shortened V by 2 bases and J by 0 bases, and 11 bases separated the two germline ends. There are 16 residues in the CDR3. Germline CDR1 is MNHNY and CDR2 is SVGAGI (reference sequence). For the CDR3, the DNA is TGTGCCAGCAGTTACGGTGTGTCCTATAGCAATCAGCCCCAGCATTTT. Amino acids: CASSYGVSYSNQPQHF.

V is TRBV11-1 and J is TRBJ2-4, with D perhaps TRBD1 or TRBD2 (6 bases each). Near its end, the DNA agrees better with TRBJ2-5, so the J call may be wrong. Germline V lookup: CDR1 SGHAT, CDR2 FQDESV (reference sequence). The CDR3 sequence is 17 residues long. In nucleotides, the CDR3 is TGTGCCAGCAGCTTATGGTACCCGGGGGCGGTTTCCGAGACCCAGTACTTC. It is translated as CASSLWYPGAVSETQYF.

This clonotype was found a few times. The germline gene is not matched at one end of the junction; a read error may be the cause. The chain links TRBV7-2 to TRBJ2-5; D gene ambiguous. CDR1 is SGHTA and CDR2 is FQGNSA in the germline V gene. The CDR3 contains 13 residues. The CDR3 coding sequence is TGTGCCAGCTGCTTATCTGGCGGAGAGACCCAGTACTTC. As protein: CASCLSGGETQYF.

This chain links TRBV29-1 with TRBJ1-6; TRBD1 agrees at 7 bases. The CDR3 length is 13 residues. In germline, CDR1 is SQVTM, CDR2 ANQGSEA. The ends lost 7 bases at V and 10 bases at J; junction bases unmatched: 10. CDR3 DNA sequence: TGCAGCGGAAAGACAGGGATCGAATCACCCCTCCACTTT. Translated, it gives CSGKTGIESPLHF.

The rearrangement links TRBV11-2 to TRBJ2-1; TRBD2 is a possible D gene (5 bases). The CDR3 is 14 residues long. Trimming cost V 5 bases and J 6 bases, with 14 bases left between them. Per germline, CDR1 SGHAT and CDR2 FQNNGV. The CDR3 reads CASSPRHGINEQFF. CDR3 nucleotide sequence: TGTGCCAGCAGCCCACGTCACGGGATCAATGAGCAGTTCTTC.

The chain links TRBV14 to TRBJ2-3, with D perhaps TRBD1 or TRBD2 (5 bases each). V shed 3 bases and J shed 2 bases, with 15 bases lying between them. The length of the CDR3 is 16 residues. Germline values: CDR1 SGHDN, CDR2 FVKESK. This CDR3 is CASSHLRGEPTDTQYF. In DNA form, the CDR3 reads TGTGCCAGCAGCCACCTTCGGGGCGAACCCACAGATACGCAGTATTTT.

A note on this clonotype: A much larger clone lies one base from this, so it may be a read error. Because it lacks the conserved phenylalanine or tryptophan at the end, this CDR3 is likely a read error. V and J are TRBV29-1 and TRBJ2-5, with no clear D. Trimming pared 4 bases from V and 9 bases from J, leaving 18 bases between. The CDR3 covers 13 residues. CDR1 and CDR2 (germline): SQVTM, ANQGSEA. The CDR3 sequence is CSVGRADRRAQYS. The DNA for the CDR3 is TGCAGCGTTGGTAGGGCTGACCGGAGAGCCCAGTACTCC.

The chain employs TRBV7-3 and TRBJ1-2, with 9 bases lining up with TRBD1. V lost 5 bases, J lost 3 bases, and 16 bases stayed unmatched. CDR3 length: 18 amino acids. Germline lookup yields CDR1 SGHTA and CDR2 FQGTGA. Here the CDR3 DNA reads TGTGCCAGCAGCAGAGGGGGACAGGGTCCTCTCTCCTACTATGGCTACACCTTC. As protein: CASSRGGQGPLSYYGYTF.

This clonotype was seen more than once but under ten times. The chain joins TRBV7-3 to TRBJ2-3; D perhaps matches TRBD2 (7 bases). V was trimmed by 5 bases and J by 4 bases, leaving 10 bases between them. The CDR3 sequence is 13 residues long. The germline V gene encodes CDR1 SGHTA and CDR2 FQGTGA. The CDR3 region is CASSGGGADTQYF. The CDR3 nucleotides are TGTGCCAGCAGCGGAGGGGGGGCAGATACGCAGTATTTT. Based on the CDR3 plus reference TRBV7-3 and TRBJ2-3, the full variable domain is GAGVSQTPSNKVTEKGKYVELRCDPISGHTALYWYRQSLGQGPEFLIYFQGTGAADDSGLPNDRFFAVRPEGSVSTLKIQRTERGDSAVYLCASSGGGADTQYFGPGTRLTVL.

The chain recombines TRBV5-1 with TRBJ1-2, with D possibly matching TRBD1 (5 bases). The germline CDR1 and CDR2 sequences are SGHRS and YFSETQ. The CDR3 consists of 14 residues. The V end was cut by 4 bases, the J end by 3 bases, with 13 bases between. CDR3 residues: CASSVISRDYGYTF. The CDR3 nucleotides read TGCGCCAGCAGCGTGATATCCAGGGACTATGGCTACACCTTC.

The V call is TRBV20-1, the J call TRBJ1-1; D not certain. The ends were cut back, 6 bases at V and 1 base at J, with 12 bases in the middle. The CDR3 extends over 13 amino acids. In germline, CDR1 is DFQATT, CDR2 SNEGSKA (reference sequence). In DNA, the CDR3 is TGCAGTGCCCCCCGGCAGAAGAACACTGAAGCTTTCTTT. As protein: CSAPRQKNTEAFF.

The chain uses TRBV9 and TRBJ2-7; 9 bases align to TRBD1. The CDR3 consists of 13 residues. The V and J ends lost 3 bases and 7 bases, in that order; junction bases with no gene match: 5. From germline, CDR1 is SGDLS and CDR2 YYNGEE. The CDR3 reads CASSAGQGNEQYF. Here the CDR3 DNA reads TGTGCCAGCAGCGCCGGACAGGGGAATGAGCAGTACTTC.